This TCR beta chain was recorded in a study of T cells after yellow fever vaccination. Overall study results and limits: Highly abundant clonotypes carried over from the bulk population could end up in FACS-sorted repertoires as contaminants. CD4 and CD8 compartments shared a small share of clonotypes. Boosting was followed by the reappearance of most primary-vaccination clones (96% CD4, 85% to 90% CD8).

The CDR3 is 18 amino acids. Germline V gene lookup returns CDR1 SGHAT and CDR2 FQDESV (reference sequence). V lost 5 bases and J lost 5; bases outside the gene matches: 15. A universal primer site and UMIs were added as TCR cDNA was made by 5'RACE template switching. TCRdb ran MiXCR on the 5' RACE reads and lists one entry per CDR3 protein. This table holds 310,000 or so distinct CDR3 sequences, around 7.3% found once. This clonotype appeared a few times. No antigen is known for it. The TCR was taken from a man between 18 and 29 years old who received the YFV17D yellow fever vaccine. The chain employs TRBV11-1 and TRBJ2-3; 11 nucleotides agree with TRBD2. Sequenced material: PBMCs, taken approximately 40 days after the first yellow fever vaccination. CDR3 DNA: TGTGCCAGCAGCCTCGGACTAGCGGGCCACCTGACGGGAGATACGCAGTATTTT. Encoded protein: CASSLGLAGHLTGDTQYF.